The 3 T cell receptor beta chains reported below all come from one sample, sequenced in a study of monozygotic twins with inflammatory bowel disease. TCRdb re-called the 5' RACE reads and catalogs CDR3 proteins one per entry, DNA excluded. The sample totals roughly 100,000 distinct CDR3 sequences; its top ten clones hold around 1.9%. Sequenced sample: blood. The receptors originated from a human donor with ulcerative colitis or Crohn's disease, or a healthy co-twin of an affected twin (not recorded which).

CDR3 residues: CASSDSGSSYEQYF. This chain links TRBV5-1 with TRBJ2-7; the D call of TRBD2 rests on TCRdb alone, since no DNA is present to check it. Germline-derived CDR1 and CDR2 are SGHRS and YFSETQ. The CDR3 contains 14 residues.

The V call is TRBV5-1, the J call TRBJ1-2; TCRdb returns TRBD1, unconfirmable since there is no DNA. Per germline, CDR1 SGHRS and CDR2 YFSETQ. The CDR3 totals 13 residues. CDR3 protein: CASSPGQSIRYTF.

The chain combines TRBV10-3 with TRBJ2-5; no DNA is available, so the TRBD1 call from TCRdb remains unchecked. Germline values: CDR1 ENHRY, CDR2 SYGVKD. CDR3 size: 16 residues. CDR3 sequence reads: CAISEPPPGKQETQYF.